This T cell receptor beta chain was sequenced during a study of patients and donors after allogeneic stem cell transplantation. In TCRdb, the RT-PCR reads were re-called with MiXCR into one record per CDR3 protein. The sample includes roughly 880,000 distinct CDR3 sequences, about 20% of them seen just once. With V trimmed by 6 bases and J by 7 bases, 9 bases remained unmatched. The germline V gene encodes CDR1 SNHLY and CDR2 FYNNEI. The CDR3 length is 15 residues. The sequence came from a human donor who was either an allogeneic HSCT recipient or a stem cell or donor lymphocyte infusion donor (not recorded which). It is not recorded whose cells these are; they may come from a transplant donor. The gene calls are TRBV2 and TRBJ1-5; TRBD1 matches 10 bases. Sequences were obtained from blood, either unsorted or a sorted T cell fraction (not recorded which). The CDR3 loop is CASSRQGASRQPQHF. The CDR3 coding sequence is TGTGCCAGCAGCAGACAGGGGGCCTCTAGGCAGCCCCAGCATTTT.